The sequence of this T cell receptor (beta chain) was determined in a study of T cells in Graves' hyperthyroidism and ophthalmopathy. General study findings and limits: The blood repertoire included most of the expanded thyroid clonotypes above 0.001. The model foresaw ophthalmopathy a median around 6.4 months prior to onset.

This clonotype was observed many times. Antigen unknown. CDR3 length: 10 residues. The germline gives CDR1 SGHNT, CDR2 YENEEA. Trimming left V 3 bases short and J 9 bases short, with 3 bases between. TCR beta CDR3 regions were amplified from RNA. With the HTBI primer set, the TCR CDR3 went through a first round of RT-PCR. TCRdb processed the multiplex PCR reads anew with MiXCR; each CDR3 protein has one entry. This table has 550,000 to 700,000 distinct CDR3 sequences, approximately 14% appearing once. The sequence came from a woman aged 40 to 50 with Graves' ophthalmopathy. The sample comprised blood. The chain couples TRBV11-3 to TRBJ1-5, with D uncertain. This CDR3 is CASSLGPQHF. Written as DNA, the CDR3 is TGTGCCAGCAGCTTGGGGCCCCAGCATTTT.